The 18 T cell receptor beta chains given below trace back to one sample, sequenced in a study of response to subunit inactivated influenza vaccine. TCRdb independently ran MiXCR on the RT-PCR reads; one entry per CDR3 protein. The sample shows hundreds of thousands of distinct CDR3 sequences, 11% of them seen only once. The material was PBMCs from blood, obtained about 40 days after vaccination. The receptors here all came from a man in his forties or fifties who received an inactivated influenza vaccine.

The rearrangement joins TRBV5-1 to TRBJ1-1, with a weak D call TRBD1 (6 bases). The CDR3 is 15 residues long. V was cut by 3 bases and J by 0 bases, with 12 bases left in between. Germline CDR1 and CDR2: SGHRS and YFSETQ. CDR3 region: CASSWEGQMNTEAFF. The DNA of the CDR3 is TGCGCCAGCAGCTGGGAAGGACAGATGAACACTGAAGCTTTCTTT.

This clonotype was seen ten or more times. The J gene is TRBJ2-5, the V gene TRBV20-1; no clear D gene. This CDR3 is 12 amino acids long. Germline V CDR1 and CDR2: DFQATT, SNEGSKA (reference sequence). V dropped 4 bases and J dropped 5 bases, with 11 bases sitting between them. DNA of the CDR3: TGCAGTGCTACTCTCGAAAGGGAGACCCAGTACTTC. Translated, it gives CSATLERETQYF.

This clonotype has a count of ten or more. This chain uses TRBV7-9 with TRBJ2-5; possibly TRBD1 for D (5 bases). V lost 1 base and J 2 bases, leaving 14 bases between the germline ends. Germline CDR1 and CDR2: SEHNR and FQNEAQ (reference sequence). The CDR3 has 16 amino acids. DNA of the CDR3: TGTGCCAGCAGCTTAGACCATATCAGGGTACAAGAGACCCAGTACTTC. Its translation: CASSLDHIRVQETQYF.

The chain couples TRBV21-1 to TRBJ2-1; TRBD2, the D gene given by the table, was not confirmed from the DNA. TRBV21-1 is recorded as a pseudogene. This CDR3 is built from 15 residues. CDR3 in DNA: TGTGCCATCCCCCATACTAGCGGGACCTTACCGGCGCGGTTCTTC. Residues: CAIPHTSGTLPARFF.

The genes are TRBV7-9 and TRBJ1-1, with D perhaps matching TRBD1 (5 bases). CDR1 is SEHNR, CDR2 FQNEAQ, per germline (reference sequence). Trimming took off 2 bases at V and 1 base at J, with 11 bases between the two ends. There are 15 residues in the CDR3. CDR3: CASSLRGSGNTEAFF. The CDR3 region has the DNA TGTGCCAGCAGCTTACGGGGGTCGGGGAACACTGAAGCTTTCTTT.

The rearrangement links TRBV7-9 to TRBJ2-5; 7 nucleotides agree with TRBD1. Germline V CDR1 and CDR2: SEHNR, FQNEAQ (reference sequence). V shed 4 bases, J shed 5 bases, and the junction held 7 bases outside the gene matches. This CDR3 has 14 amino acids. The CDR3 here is CASSSDRAPETQYF. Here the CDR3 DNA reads TGTGCCAGCAGCTCCGACAGGGCCCCCGAGACCCAGTACTTC.

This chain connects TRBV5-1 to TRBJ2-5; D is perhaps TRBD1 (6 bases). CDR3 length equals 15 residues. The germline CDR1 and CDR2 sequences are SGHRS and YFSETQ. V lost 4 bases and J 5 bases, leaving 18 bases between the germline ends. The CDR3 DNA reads TGCGCCAGCAGCACGGTGCAGGGGCTTACGGAGACCCAGTACTTC. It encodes CASSTVQGLTETQYF.

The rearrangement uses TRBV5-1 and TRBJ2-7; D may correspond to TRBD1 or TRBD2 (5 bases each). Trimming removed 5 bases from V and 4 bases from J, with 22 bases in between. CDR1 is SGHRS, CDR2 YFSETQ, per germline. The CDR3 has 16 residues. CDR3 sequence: CASRDPGAGIIYEQYF. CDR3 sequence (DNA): TGCGCCAGCAGGGATCCCGGGGCAGGGATAATATACGAGCAGTACTTC.

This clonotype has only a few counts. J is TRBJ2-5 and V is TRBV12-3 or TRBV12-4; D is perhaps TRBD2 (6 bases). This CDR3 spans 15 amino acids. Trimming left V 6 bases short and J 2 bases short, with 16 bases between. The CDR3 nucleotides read TGTGCCAGCAGACGTCGGGACTTCTTACAAGAGACCCAGTACTTC. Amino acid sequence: CASRRRDFLQETQYF.

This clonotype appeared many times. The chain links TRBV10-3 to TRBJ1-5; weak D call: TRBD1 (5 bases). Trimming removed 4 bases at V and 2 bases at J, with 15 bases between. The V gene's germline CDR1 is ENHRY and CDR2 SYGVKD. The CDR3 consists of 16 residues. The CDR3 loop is CAISGRPPGRNQPQHF. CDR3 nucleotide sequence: TGTGCCATCAGTGGGCGTCCCCCAGGGCGCAATCAGCCCCAGCATTTT.

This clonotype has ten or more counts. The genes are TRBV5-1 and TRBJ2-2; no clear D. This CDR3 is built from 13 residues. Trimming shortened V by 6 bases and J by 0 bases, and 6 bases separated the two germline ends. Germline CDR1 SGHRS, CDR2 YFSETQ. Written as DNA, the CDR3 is TGCGCCAGCACAGTTTCGAACACCGGGGAGCTGTTTTTT. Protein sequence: CASTVSNTGELFF.

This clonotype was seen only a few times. The DNA for the CDR3 is TGCGCCAGCAGCCAGGGACCGGGACAGGCGCATATGAACACTGAAGCTTTCTTT. It codes for CASSQGPGQAHMNTEAFF. The chain links TRBV4-3 to TRBJ1-1, with 8 bases identical to TRBD1. The CDR3 runs to 18 residues. The junction had 12 bases not matched to a gene; V was cut back by 3 bases and J by 0 bases. Germline CDR1 reads LGHNA; CDR2 reads YSLEER.

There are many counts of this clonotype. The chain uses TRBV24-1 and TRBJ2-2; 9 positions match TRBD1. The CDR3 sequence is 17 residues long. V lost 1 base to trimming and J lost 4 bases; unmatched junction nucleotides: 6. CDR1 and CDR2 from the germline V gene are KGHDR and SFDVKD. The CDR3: CATSDFVGTGFTGELFF. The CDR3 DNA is TGTGCCACCAGTGATTTTGTGGGGACAGGGTTCACCGGGGAGCTGTTTTTT.

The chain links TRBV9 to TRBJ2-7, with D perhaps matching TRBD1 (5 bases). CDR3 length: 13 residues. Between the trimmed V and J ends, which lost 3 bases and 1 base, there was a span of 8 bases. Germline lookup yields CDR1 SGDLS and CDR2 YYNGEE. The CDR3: CASSATGSYEQYF. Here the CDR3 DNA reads TGTGCCAGCAGCGCCACAGGTTCCTACGAGCAGTACTTC. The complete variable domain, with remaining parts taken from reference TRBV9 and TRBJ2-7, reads DSGVTQTPKHLITATGQRVTLRCSPRSGDLSVYWYQQSLDQGLQFLIQYYNGEERAKGNILERFSAQQFPDLHSELNLSSLELGDSALYFCASSATGSYEQYFGPGTRLTVT.

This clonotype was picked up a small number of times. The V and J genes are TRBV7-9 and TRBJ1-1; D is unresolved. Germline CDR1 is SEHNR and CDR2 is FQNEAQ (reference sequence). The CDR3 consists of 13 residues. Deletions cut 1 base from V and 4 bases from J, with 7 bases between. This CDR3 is CASSLGEFTEAFF. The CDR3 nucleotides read TGTGCCAGCAGCTTAGGCGAATTCACTGAAGCTTTCTTT.

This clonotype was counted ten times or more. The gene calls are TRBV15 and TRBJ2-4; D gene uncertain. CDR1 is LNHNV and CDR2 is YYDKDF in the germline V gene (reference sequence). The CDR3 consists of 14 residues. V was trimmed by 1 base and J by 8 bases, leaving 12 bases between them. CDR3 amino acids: CATSRVQSGDIQYF. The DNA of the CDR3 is TGTGCCACCAGCAGAGTCCAGTCCGGTGACATTCAGTACTTC.

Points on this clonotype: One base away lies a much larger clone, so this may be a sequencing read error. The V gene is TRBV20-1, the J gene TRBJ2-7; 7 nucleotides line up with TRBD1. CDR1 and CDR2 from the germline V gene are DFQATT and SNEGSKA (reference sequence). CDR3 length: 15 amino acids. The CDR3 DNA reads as TGCTGTGCTAGAGAAACAGGGGCATTCTCCTACGAGCAGTACTTC. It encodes CCARETGAFSYEQYF.

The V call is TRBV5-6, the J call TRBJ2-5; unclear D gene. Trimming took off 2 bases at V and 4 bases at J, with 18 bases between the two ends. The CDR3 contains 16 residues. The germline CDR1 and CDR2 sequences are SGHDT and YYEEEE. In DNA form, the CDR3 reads TGTGCCAGCAGCTTCACGGCTAGTGCGTTCGGAGAGACCCAGTACTTC. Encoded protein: CASSFTASAFGETQYF.